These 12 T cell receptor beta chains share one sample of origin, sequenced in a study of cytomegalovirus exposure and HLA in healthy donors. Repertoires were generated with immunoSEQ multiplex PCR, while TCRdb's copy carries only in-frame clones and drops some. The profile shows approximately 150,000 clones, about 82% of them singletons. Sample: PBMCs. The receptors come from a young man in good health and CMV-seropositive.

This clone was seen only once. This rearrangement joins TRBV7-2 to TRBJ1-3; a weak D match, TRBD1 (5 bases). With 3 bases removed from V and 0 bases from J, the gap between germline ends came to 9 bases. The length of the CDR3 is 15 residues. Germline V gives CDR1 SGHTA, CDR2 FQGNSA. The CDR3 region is CASSFQGRSGNTIYF. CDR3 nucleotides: TGTGCCAGCAGCTTCCAGGGCCGCTCTGGAAACACCATATATTTT.

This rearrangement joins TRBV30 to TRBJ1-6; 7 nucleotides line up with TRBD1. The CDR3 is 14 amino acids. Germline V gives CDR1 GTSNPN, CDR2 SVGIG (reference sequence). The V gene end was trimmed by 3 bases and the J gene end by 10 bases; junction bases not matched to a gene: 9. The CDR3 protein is CAWRRGQGYSPLHF. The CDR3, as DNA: TGTGCCTGGAGGAGGGGGCAGGGGTACTCACCCCTCCACTTT.

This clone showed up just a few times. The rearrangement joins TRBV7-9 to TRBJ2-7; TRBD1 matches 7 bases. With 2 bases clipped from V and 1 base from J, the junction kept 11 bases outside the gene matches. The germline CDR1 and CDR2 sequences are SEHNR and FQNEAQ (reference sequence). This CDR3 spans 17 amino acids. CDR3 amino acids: CASSLPIRQGPSYEQYF. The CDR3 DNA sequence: TGTGCCAGCAGCTTACCCATACGACAGGGCCCATCCTACGAGCAGTACTTC. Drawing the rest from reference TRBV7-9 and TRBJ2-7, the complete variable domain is DTGVSQNPRHKITKRGQNVTFRCDPISEHNRLYWYRQTLGQGPEFLTYFQNEAQLEKSRLLSDRFSAERPKGSFSTLEIQRTEQGDSAMYLCASSLPIRQGPSYEQYFGPGTRLTVT.

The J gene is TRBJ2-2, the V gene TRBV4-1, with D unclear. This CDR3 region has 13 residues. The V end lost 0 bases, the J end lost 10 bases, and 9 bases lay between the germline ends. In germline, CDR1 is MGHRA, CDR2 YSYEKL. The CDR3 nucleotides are TGCGCCAGCAGCCAAGATGACTCGCAGGAGCTGTTTTTT. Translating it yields CASSQDDSQELFF.

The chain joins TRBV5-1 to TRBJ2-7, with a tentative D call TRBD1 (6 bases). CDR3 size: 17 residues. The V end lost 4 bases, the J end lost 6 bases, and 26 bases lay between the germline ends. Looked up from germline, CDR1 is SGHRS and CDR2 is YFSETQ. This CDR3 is CASSLRQAYTLTGEQYF. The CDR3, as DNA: TGCGCCAGCAGCCTGAGACAGGCCTATACTCTAACGGGCGAGCAGTACTTC.

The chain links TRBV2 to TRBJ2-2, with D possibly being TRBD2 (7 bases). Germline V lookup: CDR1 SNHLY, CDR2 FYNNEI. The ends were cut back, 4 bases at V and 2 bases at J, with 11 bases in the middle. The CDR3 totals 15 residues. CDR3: CASSVRGANTGELFF. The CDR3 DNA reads TGTGCCAGCAGTGTCCGGGGGGCAAACACCGGGGAGCTGTTTTTT.

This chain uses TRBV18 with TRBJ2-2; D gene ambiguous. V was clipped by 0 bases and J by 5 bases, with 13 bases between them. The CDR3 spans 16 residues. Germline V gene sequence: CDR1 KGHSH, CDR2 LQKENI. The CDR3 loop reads CASSPPSGRETGELFF. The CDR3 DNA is TGTGCCAGCTCACCACCATCTGGTAGAGAGACCGGGGAGCTGTTTTTT.

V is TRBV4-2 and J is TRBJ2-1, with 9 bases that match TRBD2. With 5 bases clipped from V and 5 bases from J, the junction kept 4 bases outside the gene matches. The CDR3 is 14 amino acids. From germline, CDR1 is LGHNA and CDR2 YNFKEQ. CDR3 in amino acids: CASSSAGGNNEQFF. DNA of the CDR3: TGTGCCAGCAGCTCCGCGGGGGGGAACAATGAGCAGTTCTTC.

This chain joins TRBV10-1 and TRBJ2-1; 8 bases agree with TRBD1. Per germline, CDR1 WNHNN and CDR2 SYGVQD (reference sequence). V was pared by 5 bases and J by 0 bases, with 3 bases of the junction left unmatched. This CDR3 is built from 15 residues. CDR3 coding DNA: TGCGCCAGCAGTAGGACAGGGAGCTCCTACAATGAGCAGTTCTTC. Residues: CASSRTGSSYNEQFF.

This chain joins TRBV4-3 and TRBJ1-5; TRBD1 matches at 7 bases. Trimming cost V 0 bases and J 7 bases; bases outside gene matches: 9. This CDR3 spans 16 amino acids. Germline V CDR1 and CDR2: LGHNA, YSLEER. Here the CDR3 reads CASSQDRTGVGQPQHF. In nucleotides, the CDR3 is TGCGCCAGCAGCCAAGATCGGACAGGCGTCGGGCAGCCCCAGCATTTT.

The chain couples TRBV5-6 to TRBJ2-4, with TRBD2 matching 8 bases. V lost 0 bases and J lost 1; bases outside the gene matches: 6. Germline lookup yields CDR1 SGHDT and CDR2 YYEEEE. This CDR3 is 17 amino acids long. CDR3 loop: CASSLVIVAGAKNIQYF. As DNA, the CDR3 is TGTGCCAGCAGCTTGGTAATAGTAGCGGGGGCCAAAAACATTCAGTACTTC.

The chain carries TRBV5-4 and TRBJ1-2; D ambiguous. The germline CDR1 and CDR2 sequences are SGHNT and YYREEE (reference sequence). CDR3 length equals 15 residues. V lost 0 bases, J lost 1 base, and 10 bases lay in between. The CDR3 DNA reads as TGTGCCAGCAGCTTGGGAGGAGGCCTTAACTATGGCTACACCTTC. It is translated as CASSLGGGLNYGYTF.